These T cell receptor beta chains were read from a single sample in a study of post-analysis software for immune sequencing data. TCRdb ran MiXCR on the PCR reads and lists one entry per CDR3 protein. The table includes roughly 700,000 distinct CDR3 sequences, 30% detected once. Sample: blood. Receptors were obtained from a girl aged 10-17 years with multiple sclerosis. Each CDR3 is given with its conserved first and last residue. The order of the fields is CDR3 protein, CDR3 DNA, clone size, D gene, J gene, V gene. A D gene is named only where the DNA matches it firmly. A row's size may be missing; if present it is once, few, many or a size class.

CDR3: CASSLGRGRRTDTQYF; DNA: TGCGCCAGCAGCTTGGGCAGGGGAAGGCGCACAGATACGCAGTATTTT; size: .; D: .; J: TRBJ2-3; V: TRBV5-1
CDR3: CASSLGGRGGGETQYF; DNA: TGTGCCAGCAGCTTAGGAGGCAGGGGCGGGGGAGAGACCCAGTACTTC; size: .; D: .; J: TRBJ2-5; V: TRBV7-2
CDR3: CASSSPGGMNYEQYF; DNA: TGTGCCAGCAGCTCCCCAGGGGGCATGAACTACGAGCAGTACTTC; size: .; D: TRBD1; J: TRBJ2-7; V: TRBV5-6
CDR3: CSASISYEQYF; DNA: TGCAGTGCATCTATAAGTTACGAGCAGTACTTC; size: few; D: .; J: TRBJ2-7; V: TRBV20-1
CDR3: CASSYRDSSEAFF; DNA: TGTGCCAGCAGTTACCGGGACTCTTCTGAAGCTTTCTTT; size: .; D: .; J: TRBJ1-1; V: TRBV6-2/TRBV6-3
CDR3: CASSLALPSGSRYNEQFF; DNA: TGTGCCAGCAGCTTAGCGTTGCCTAGCGGGAGCCGCTACAATGAGCAGTTCTTC; size: few; D: TRBD2; J: TRBJ2-1; V: TRBV7-6
CDR3: CASSPGTSWGGDTQYF; DNA: TGCGCCAGCAGCCCGGGGACTAGCTGGGGAGGAGATACGCAGTATTTT; size: .; D: TRBD2; J: TRBJ2-3; V: TRBV5-1
CDR3: CASSSPGQGAGANVLTF; DNA: TGTGCCAGCAGCTCACCGGGACAGGGAGCTGGGGCCAACGTCCTGACTTTC; size: many; D: TRBD1; J: TRBJ2-6; V: TRBV5-4
CDR3: CSADRAGLNYGYTF; DNA: TGCAGCGCGGACAGGGCGGGCCTGAACTATGGCTACACCTTC; size: few; D: TRBD1; J: TRBJ1-2; V: TRBV29-1
CDR3: CASSLRTANEKLFF; DNA: TGTGCCAGCAGCTTACGGACTGCGAATGAAAAACTGTTTTTT; size: .; D: .; J: TRBJ1-4; V: TRBV7-6
CDR3: CASSPRSRDEETQYF; DNA: TGTGCCAGCAGCCCCCGGTCCAGAGATGAAGAGACCCAGTACTTC; size: once; D: .; J: TRBJ2-5; V: TRBV14
CDR3: CASSLGWAGGPDTQYF; DNA: TGTGCCAGCAGCTTAGGTTGGGCGGGAGGGCCGGATACGCAGTATTTT; size: .; D: TRBD2; J: TRBJ2-3; V: TRBV7-2
CDR3: CASSRAPGVAFF; DNA: TGTGCCAGCAGCCGTGCTCCGGGAGTCGCTTTCTTT; size: once; D: .; J: TRBJ1-1; V: TRBV7-9
CDR3: CASSWDSSYGYTF; DNA: TGTGCCAGCAGTTGGGACAGCAGCTATGGCTACACCTTC; size: many; D: TRBD1; J: TRBJ1-2; V: TRBV12-3/TRBV12-4
CDR3: CSALDPNEQYF; DNA: TGCAGTGCCCTTGACCCGAACGAGCAGTACTTC; size: few; D: .; J: TRBJ2-7; V: TRBV20-1
CDR3: CASSLGGEPYNEQFF; DNA: TGCGCCAGCAGCTTGGGAGGGGAACCCTACAATGAGCAGTTCTTC; size: few; D: .; J: TRBJ2-1; V: TRBV5-1
CDR3: CASSGRQGATGELFF; DNA: TGTGCCAGCAGTGGCCGACAGGGGGCCACCGGGGAGCTGTTTTTT; size: .; D: TRBD1; J: TRBJ2-2; V: TRBV12-3/TRBV12-4
CDR3: CASSFLGKETQYF; DNA: TGCGCCAGCAGCTTTCTGGGGAAAGAGACCCAGTACTTC; size: few; D: .; J: TRBJ2-5; V: TRBV5-1
CDR3: CASSSDGRSSYNEQYF; DNA: TGTGCCAGCAGCTCGGACGGGCGAAGCTCCTACAATGAGCAGTACTTC; size: .; D: .; J: TRBJ2-7; V: TRBV7-2
CDR3: CASSLVSGGGYTF; DNA: TGTGCCAGCAGCTTGGTATCAGGGGGCGGCTACACCTTC; size: .; D: TRBD1; J: TRBJ1-2; V: TRBV5-5
CDR3: CASSALIVFRSYNEQFF; DNA: TGTGCCAGCAGTGCCCTCATTGTGTTTCGCTCCTACAATGAGCAGTTCTTC; size: .; D: .; J: TRBJ2-1; V: TRBV28
CDR3: CAISEGKVGNQPQHF; DNA: TGTGCCATCAGTGAGGGGAAGGTTGGGAATCAGCCCCAGCATTTT; size: few; D: .; J: TRBJ1-5; V: TRBV10-3
CDR3: CASSYSNTHEQYF; DNA: TGTGCCAGCAGTTACTCGAATACCCACGAGCAGTACTTC; size: .; D: .; J: TRBJ2-7; V: TRBV6-2/TRBV6-3
CDR3: CASSFGLSLYEQYF; DNA: TGTGCCAGCAGTTTCGGACTTTCCCTCTACGAGCAGTACTTC; size: many; D: .; J: TRBJ2-7; V: TRBV12-3/TRBV12-4
CDR3: CASSPSRQGSGQFF; DNA: TGTGCCAGCAGCCCAAGCAGACAGGGGAGTGGGCAGTTCTTC; size: few; D: TRBD1; J: TRBJ2-1; V: TRBV7-2
CDR3: CASSFRAPDQPQHF; DNA: TGTGCCAGCAGTTTTCGCGCCCCGGATCAGCCCCAGCATTTT; size: few; D: .; J: TRBJ1-5; V: TRBV28
CDR3: CASSQAGRATNYGYTF; DNA: TGCGCCAGCAGCCAAGCGGGGAGGGCGACTAACTATGGCTACACCTTC; size: .; D: .; J: TRBJ1-2; V: TRBV4-3
CDR3: CASSLDLAGGTYNEQFF; DNA: TGTGCCAGCAGCTTAGATCTAGCGGGAGGGACCTACAATGAGCAGTTCTTC; size: .; D: TRBD2; J: TRBJ2-1; V: TRBV7-2
CDR3: CASREQGTYEQYF; DNA: TGTGCCAGCAGGGAACAGGGAACCTACGAGCAGTACTTC; size: .; D: .; J: TRBJ2-7; V: TRBV6-6